Reported below is one T cell receptor (beta chain). The record originates from a study of technical replicates of blood from several donors. Profiling relied on immunoSEQ multiplex PCR, and the TCRdb table lists in-frame clones only, not all of them. Of about 80,000 clones in the sample, just under 95% were seen once. Trimming cost V 3 bases and J 5 bases, with 13 bases left between them. The CDR3 runs to 14 residues. Germline CDR1 and CDR2: LNHDA and SQIVND (reference sequence). V is TRBV19 and J is TRBJ1-1; unclear D gene. The sample taken for sequencing was T cells isolated from PBMCs. The sequence was obtained from a human donor in good health. The CDR3 coding sequence is TGTGCCAGTAGTATTCGGGTGACGTCTACTGAAGCTTTCTTT. This translates into CASSIRVTSTEAFF.